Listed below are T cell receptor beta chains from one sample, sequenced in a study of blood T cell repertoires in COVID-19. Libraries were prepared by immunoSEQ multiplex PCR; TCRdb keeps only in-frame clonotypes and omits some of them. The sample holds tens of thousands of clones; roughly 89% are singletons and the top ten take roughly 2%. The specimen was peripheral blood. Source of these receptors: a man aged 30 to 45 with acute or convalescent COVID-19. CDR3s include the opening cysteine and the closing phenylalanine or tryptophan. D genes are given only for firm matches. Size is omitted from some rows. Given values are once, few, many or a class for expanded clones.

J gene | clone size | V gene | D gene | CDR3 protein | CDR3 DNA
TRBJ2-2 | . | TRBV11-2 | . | CASSGRQDLNTGELFF | TGTGCCAGCAGCGGTCGACAGGACCTGAACACCGGGGAGCTGTTTTTT
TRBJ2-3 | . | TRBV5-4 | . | CASSSSSTDTQYF | TGTGCCAGCAGTTCGTCTAGCACAGATACGCAGTATTTT
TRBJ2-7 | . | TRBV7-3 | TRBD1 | CASSSQGSGEQYF | TGTGCCAGCAGCTCACAGGGGTCCGGCGAGCAGTACTTC
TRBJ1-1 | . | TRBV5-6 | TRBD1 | CASSYYQQGITEAFF | TGTGCCAGCAGCTATTACCAACAGGGGATCACTGAAGCTTTCTTT
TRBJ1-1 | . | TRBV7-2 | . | CASSSTMNTEAFF | TGTGCCAGCAGCTCCACTATGAACACTGAAGCTTTCTTT
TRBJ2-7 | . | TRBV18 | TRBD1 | CASSQDYRGTYEQYF | TGTGCCAGCTCACAGGATTACAGGGGAACCTACGAGCAGTACTTC
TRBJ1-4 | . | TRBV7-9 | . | CASSLVVLRQSGEKLFF | TGTGCCAGCAGCTTAGTTGTTCTGAGACAGTCTGGCGAAAAACTGTTTTTT
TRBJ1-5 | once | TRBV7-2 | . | CASSLDSGQNQPQHF | TGTGCCAGCAGCTTAGATAGTGGACAAAATCAGCCCCAGCATTTT
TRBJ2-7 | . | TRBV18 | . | CASSPGTGAYEQYF | TGTGCCAGCTCACCCGGGACTGGGGCCTACGAGCAGTACTTC
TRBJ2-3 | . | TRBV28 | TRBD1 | CASSLRGPSSSTDTQYF | TGTGCCAGCAGTTTAAGGGGGCCCTCATCTAGCACAGATACGCAGTATTTT
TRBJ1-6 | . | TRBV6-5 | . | CASLNRGQYNSPLHF | TGTGCCAGCTTGAATAGAGGACAGTATAATTCACCCCTCCACTTT
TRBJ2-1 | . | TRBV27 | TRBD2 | CASSLSSGHYNEQFF | TGTGCCAGCAGTTTAAGTAGCGGGCATTACAATGAGCAGTTCTTC
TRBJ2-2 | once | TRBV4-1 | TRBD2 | CASSPLGRANTGELFF | TGCGCCAGCAGCCCTCTAGGGAGGGCGAACACCGGGGAGCTGTTTTTT
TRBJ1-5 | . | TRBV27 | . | CASSLSEGRQPQHF | TGTGCCAGCAGTTTATCGGAGGGCCGGCAGCCCCAGCATTTT
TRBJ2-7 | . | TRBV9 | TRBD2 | CASSAGTSGYEQYF | TGTGCCAGCAGTGCCGGGACTAGCGGTTACGAGCAGTACTTC
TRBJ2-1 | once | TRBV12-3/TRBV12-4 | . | CASSQGGGPQFF | TGTGCCAGCAGCCAAGGGGGGGGGCCGCAGTTCTTC
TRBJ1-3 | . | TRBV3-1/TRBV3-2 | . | CASSNTGSSGNTIYF | TGTGCCAGCAGCAATACAGGGAGCTCTGGAAACACCATATATTTT